Presented here are 13 T cell receptor beta chains from one specimen sequenced in a study of identical twins. TCRdb fed the 5' RACE reads into MiXCR, producing one record per CDR3 protein. The sample has more than 600,000 distinct CDR3 sequences; 15% to 20% are singletons. These sequences were also reported in another study, on T cells expressing NK-cell markers.

The specimen sequenced was PBMCs. All receptors derive from a woman aged 18-29 years in good health.

This chain joins TRBV4-3 and TRBJ2-7; 8 nucleotides agree with TRBD1. The CDR3 is made up of 14 amino acids. Per the germline V gene, CDR1 is LGHNA and CDR2 is YSLEER. J lost 3 bases, V lost 1 base, and 2 bases had no gene match. The CDR3 region has the DNA TGCGCCAGCAGCCAAGGCAGGGGGCTCTACGAGCAGTACTTC. As protein: CASSQGRGLYEQYF.

This clonotype was recorded only once. The chain links TRBV3-1 to TRBJ2-7; possibly TRBD1 or TRBD2 for D (6 bases each). CDR3 length: 14 residues. Trimming pared 8 bases from V and 2 bases from J, leaving 16 bases between. CDR1 and CDR2 from the germline V gene are LGHDT and YNNKEL (reference sequence). The CDR3 DNA reads TGTGCCAGCGGGGACCCAGGGGAGGCCTACGAGCAGTACTTC. This sequence encodes CASGDPGEAYEQYF.

This clonotype occurred a few times. The V gene is TRBV5-1, the J gene TRBJ2-1; weak D call: TRBD1 (6 bases). The CDR3 contains 16 residues. CDR1 is SGHRS and CDR2 is YFSETQ in the germline V gene. Trimming removed 3 bases at V and 5 bases at J, with 18 bases between. CDR3 nucleotides: TGCGCCAGCAGCTCCTCCTGGGGGCGGGCAAACAATGAGCAGTTCTTC. Translating it yields CASSSSWGRANNEQFF.

Only a few counts were recorded for this clonotype. V and J are TRBV10-3 and TRBJ2-3; 8 bases match TRBD2. V dropped 5 bases and J dropped 4; count of bases not matched to a gene: 14. The CDR3 extends over 17 amino acids. The germline CDR1 and CDR2 sequences are ENHRY and SYGVKD. The CDR3 DNA follows: TGTGCCATCAGTCGGATCGATGCGGGACTAGGAGCAGATACGCAGTATTTT. Residues: CAISRIDAGLGADTQYF.

This clonotype has ten or more counts. The rearrangement links TRBV5-1 to TRBJ2-1; D may be TRBD1 (6 bases). Germline V CDR1 and CDR2: SGHRS, YFSETQ. Trimming cost V 6 bases and J 6 bases, with 16 bases left between them. The CDR3 extends over 14 amino acids. The CDR3 protein is CASMRTTGGNEQFF. The DNA of the CDR3 is TGCGCCAGCATGAGGACGACAGGTGGCAATGAGCAGTTCTTC.

The rearrangement joins TRBV20-1 to TRBJ2-5; either TRBD1 or TRBD2 may supply D (5 bases each). The CDR3 extends over 13 amino acids. Germline V CDR1 and CDR2: DFQATT, SNEGSKA (reference sequence). The ends were cut back, 7 bases at V and 5 bases at J, with 17 bases in the middle. The CDR3 sequence is CSGEGRVLETQYF. CDR3 DNA: TGCAGTGGAGAGGGCAGGGTGCTGGAGACCCAGTACTTC.

CDR3: CSASTGWDGELFF. In nucleotides, the CDR3 is TGCAGTGCTAGTACCGGGTGGGACGGGGAGCTGTTTTTT. The V call is TRBV20-1, the J call TRBJ2-2, with D hard to call. V shed 3 bases and J shed 7 bases, with 12 bases lying between them. There are 13 residues in the CDR3. In germline, CDR1 is DFQATT, CDR2 SNEGSKA (reference sequence).

The chain recombines TRBV10-2 with TRBJ2-5; D may be TRBD2 (5 bases). The CDR3 covers 13 residues. Germline V gene lookup returns CDR1 WSHSY and CDR2 SAAADI. Trimming left V 2 bases short and J 7 bases short, with 11 bases between. CDR3 sequence (DNA): TGCGCCAGCAGTGAGGATCCCCGGGGGACCCAGTACTTC. It codes for CASSEDPRGTQYF.

The sample holds a few counts of this clonotype. The J gene is TRBJ1-5, the V gene TRBV29-1; D is possibly TRBD1 (6 bases). The CDR3 runs 13 residues. Trimming removed 7 bases at V and 6 bases at J, with 16 bases between. The germline V gene encodes CDR1 SQVTM and CDR2 ANQGSEA. The CDR3 nucleotides are TGCAGCGGGCAACAGGGTCGGGGTCAGCCCCAGCATTTT. It translates to CSGQQGRGQPQHF.

V usage is TRBV20-1 and J usage is TRBJ2-7; D gene unclear. The CDR3 covers 13 residues. The V and J ends lost 5 bases and 5 bases respectively, with 16 bases between them. Germline CDR1 and CDR2: DFQATT and SNEGSKA (reference sequence). The CDR3 sequence is CSALDEVLHEQYF. The CDR3 DNA follows: TGCAGTGCTCTAGACGAGGTCCTCCACGAGCAGTACTTC.

This clonotype was found a few times. This chain uses TRBV25-1 with TRBJ2-7; 9 bases map to TRBD1. From germline, CDR1 is MGHDK and CDR2 SYGVNS. V gave up 4 bases and J gave up 1 base; unmatched junction bases: 5. This CDR3 is 15 amino acids long. This chain's CDR3 is CASSGMGQGSYEQYF. CDR3 in DNA: TGTGCCAGCAGTGGTATGGGACAGGGATCCTACGAGCAGTACTTC.

The chain is built from TRBV7-9 and TRBJ2-7; D is unclear. CDR3 size: 13 residues. Trimming removed 4 bases from V and 7 bases from J, with 14 bases in between. Germline V gives CDR1 SEHNR, CDR2 FQNEAQ (reference sequence). CDR3 region: CASSWDYEREQYF. The DNA for the CDR3 is TGTGCCAGCAGCTGGGATTATGAGAGAGAGCAGTACTTC.

This chain joins TRBV12-3 or TRBV12-4 and TRBJ2-3; TRBD2 might be the D (7 bases). CDR3 size: 15 residues. The ends were cut back, 3 bases at V and 2 bases at J, with 12 bases in the middle. The CDR3 DNA follows: TGTGCCAGCAGTTTTAGGGGGGGAAACACAGATACGCAGTATTTT. Its protein is CASSFRGGNTDTQYF.